This T cell receptor beta chain is drawn from a study of T cells in Graves' hyperthyroidism and ophthalmopathy. Study at large: Peripheral blood was taken when the disease was first diagnosed, before any treatment began.

Diagnoses were made from clinical symptoms, serum measures (thyroxine and TRAb), thyroid ultrasound and orbital computed tomography. There were TCR beta CDR3 regions amplified from RNA transcripts. When the TCR CDR3 underwent first-round RT-PCR, the HTBI primer set was used. MiXCR, run by TCRdb on the multiplex PCR reads, gives a single entry per CDR3 protein. The table has around 240,000 distinct CDR3 sequences, just over 14% seen once. This clonotype was seen ten or more times. Antigen: not known. Study-wide points: Ophthalmopathy was separated from stable hyperthyroidism by a 13 V-J model.

The clonotype comes from a woman aged 40 to 49 with Graves' hyperthyroidism that later progressed to Graves' ophthalmopathy. Sequenced: blood.

CDR3 nucleotides: TGTGCCAGCAGTGAAGGACAGGGAAGCAATCAGCCCCAGCATTTT. Protein: CASSEGQGSNQPQHF. The gene calls are TRBV6-1 and TRBJ1-5, with 7 bases that match TRBD1. CDR1 MNHNS and CDR2 SASEGT come from the germline V gene. Germline trimming cut 1 base from V and 1 base from J; bases unmatched to any gene: 1. This CDR3 region has 15 residues.